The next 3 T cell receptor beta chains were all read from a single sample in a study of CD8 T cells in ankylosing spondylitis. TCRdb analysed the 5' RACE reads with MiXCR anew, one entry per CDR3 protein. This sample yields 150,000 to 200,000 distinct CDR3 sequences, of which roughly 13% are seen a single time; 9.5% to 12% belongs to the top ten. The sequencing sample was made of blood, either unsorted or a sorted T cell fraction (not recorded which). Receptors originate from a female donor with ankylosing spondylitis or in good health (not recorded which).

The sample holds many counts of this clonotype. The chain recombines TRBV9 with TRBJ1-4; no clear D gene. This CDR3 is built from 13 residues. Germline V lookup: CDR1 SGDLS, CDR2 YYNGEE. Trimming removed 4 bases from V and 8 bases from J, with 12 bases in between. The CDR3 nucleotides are TGTGCCAGCAGCCGGGCCTCGGGGGAAAAACTGTTTTTT. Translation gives CASSRASGEKLFF.

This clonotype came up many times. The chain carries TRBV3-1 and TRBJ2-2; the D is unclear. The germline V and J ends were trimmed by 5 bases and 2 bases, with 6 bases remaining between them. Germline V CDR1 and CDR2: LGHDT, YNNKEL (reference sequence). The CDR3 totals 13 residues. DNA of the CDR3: TGTGCCAGCAGCTACGATAACACCGGGGAGCTGTTTTTT. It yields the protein CASSYDNTGELFF.

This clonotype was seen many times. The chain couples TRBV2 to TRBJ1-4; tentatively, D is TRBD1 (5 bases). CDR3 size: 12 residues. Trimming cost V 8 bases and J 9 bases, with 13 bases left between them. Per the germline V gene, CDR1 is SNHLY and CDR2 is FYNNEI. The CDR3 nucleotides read TGTGCCAGCCGAACGGGGGAGCAAAAACTGTTTTTT. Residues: CASRTGEQKLFF.